Listed below are T cell receptor beta chains from one sample, sequenced in a study of cytomegalovirus exposure and HLA in healthy donors. The protocol was immunoSEQ multiplex PCR, while the TCRdb copy is restricted to in-frame clones and leaves out a portion. Seen here are roughly 250,000 clones, roughly 80% observed once, and the top ten hold less than 0.4%. Specimen: PBMCs. All receptors derive from a girl aged 2 to 9 in good health and CMV-seronegative. CDR3s include the opening cysteine and the closing phenylalanine or tryptophan. A D gene is named only where the DNA matches it firmly.

v_gene	d_gene	j_gene	CDR3aa
TRBV27	.	TRBJ1-2	CASSLLVSGVGGYTF
TRBV4-1	TRBD2	TRBJ2-7	CASSQEWEGLPYEQYF
TRBV7-2	.	TRBJ2-2	CASTRIAGELFF
TRBV4-1	TRBD1	TRBJ1-2	CASSQIPGTADGYTF
TRBV28	TRBD2	TRBJ2-4	CASRGGAYIQYF
TRBV30	.	TRBJ1-2	CAWREVGGVNWAGDNGYTF
TRBV5-6	TRBD2	TRBJ2-3	CASSLTAGGAEDTQYF
TRBV30	.	TRBJ1-6	CAWRDPGLTLHF
TRBV28	TRBD2	TRBJ2-7	CASSFAPSSSGLSYEQYF
TRBV19	TRBD1	TRBJ1-2	CASSIEGTAFGYTF
TRBV25-1	.	TRBJ1-5	CASSDHGLNQPQHF
TRBV5-4	TRBD1	TRBJ2-7	CASSERDRNSYEQYF
TRBV27	.	TRBJ2-7	CASSLYTGVGGSSYEQYF
TRBV18	.	TRBJ1-4	CASSRRQSPATNEKLFF
TRBV30	TRBD1	TRBJ1-2	CAWIPGGFYGYTF
TRBV19	.	TRBJ1-1	CASIRQLNTEAFF
TRBV6-5	TRBD1	TRBJ1-2	CASTSRTGEVYGYTF
TRBV9	TRBD1	TRBJ1-3	CASSADVRQGTGNTIYF
TRBV6-5	.	TRBJ2-2	CASSYGGKGGELFF
TRBV9	.	TRBJ1-2	CASSVGGQVYGYTF
TRBV9	.	TRBJ1-1	CASSPGSEAFF
TRBV5-1	TRBD2	TRBJ2-1	CASSLGLAGGQDEQFF
TRBV7-8	.	TRBJ2-3	CASFRGRVGDTQYF
TRBV30	TRBD2	TRBJ2-7	CAWSRGLAPAYEQYF
TRBV27	.	TRBJ1-6	CASSLRGFTYNSPLHF
TRBV13	.	TRBJ2-6	CASARTDISGANVLTF
TRBV28	.	TRBJ2-1	CASSLGRGQFF
TRBV7-3	TRBD1	TRBJ1-4	CASSLRWGPGTGAEKLFF
TRBV6-1	TRBD2	TRBJ2-3	CASNVKTSGMDTQYF
TRBV11-2	TRBD1	TRBJ2-7	CASSLPGTGDYEQYF
TRBV19	TRBD1	TRBJ2-7	CASSAAGTGYEQYF
TRBV11-2	TRBD2	TRBJ2-7	CASSLEELAGYEQYF
TRBV19	.	TRBJ2-2	CASSIQGPGELFF
TRBV15	TRBD2	TRBJ2-7	CATSRTSGVPYYSYEQYF
TRBV5-5	TRBD2	TRBJ2-7	CASSLRGGSSYEQYF
TRBV5-4	TRBD2	TRBJ2-7	CASSSPGLAVPYEQYF
TRBV27	.	TRBJ1-2	CASSLRGSSDGYTF
TRBV7-9	.	TRBJ1-1	CASSANRVSDPEAFF
TRBV19	.	TRBJ1-5	CASSITEGTNQPQHF
TRBV6-5	TRBD1	TRBJ1-6	CASSYYGDRESPLHF
TRBV6-5	.	TRBJ2-7	CASSYSRGGTYEQYF
TRBV27	.	TRBJ1-4	CASSLGGKKLFF
TRBV9	.	TRBJ1-1	CASSAHSGYTEAFF